Shown below are 17 T cell receptor beta chains from a single sample sequenced in a study of identical twins' blood T cells. MiXCR was run by TCRdb on the 5' RACE reads, yielding one entry per CDR3 protein. The table records hundreds of thousands of distinct CDR3 sequences, 25% to 35% of them present only once. Specimen: PBMCs. All receptors derive from a woman aged 18-50 years in good health.

This clonotype was observed a few times. This chain uses TRBV2 with TRBJ1-5; D unclear. Germline V gives CDR1 SNHLY, CDR2 FYNNEI. This CDR3 spans 15 amino acids. Trimming took 1 base from V and 0 from J, leaving 7 bases between them. This chain's CDR3 is CASSEVGISNQPQHF. In DNA form, the CDR3 reads TGTGCCAGCAGTGAAGTCGGCATTAGCAATCAGCCCCAGCATTTT.

This clonotype came up many times. The genes are TRBV6-5 and TRBJ1-5; D is perhaps TRBD1 (5 bases). This CDR3 spans 15 amino acids. Trimming shortened V by 0 bases and J by 6 bases, and 12 bases separated the two germline ends. The V gene's germline CDR1 is MNHEY and CDR2 SVGAGI. The CDR3 protein is CASSYSRPGIQPQHF. In DNA, the CDR3 is TGTGCCAGCAGTTACTCGAGACCAGGGATTCAGCCCCAGCATTTT.

A few counts support this clonotype. The J gene is TRBJ2-5, the V gene TRBV20-1, with 8 nucleotides matching TRBD1. There are 13 residues in the CDR3. V lost 2 bases and J lost 5; bases outside the gene matches: 4. The germline CDR1 and CDR2 sequences are DFQATT and SNEGSKA (reference sequence). The CDR3 loop is CSARSDRVETQYF. In DNA form, the CDR3 reads TGCAGTGCTAGATCGGACAGGGTGGAGACCCAGTACTTC.

The chain employs TRBV2 and TRBJ1-1; TRBD1 might be the D (6 bases). Germline CDR1 is SNHLY and CDR2 is FYNNEI. The V gene lost 2 bases and the J gene lost 2 bases, with 12 bases spanning the gap. This CDR3 spans 15 amino acids. CDR3 protein: CASSEWGAENTEAFF. For the CDR3, the DNA is TGTGCCAGCAGTGAATGGGGGGCTGAAAACACTGAAGCTTTCTTT.

The rearrangement joins TRBV9 to TRBJ2-1; no clear D. V lost 6 bases and J 0 bases, leaving 13 bases between the germline ends. This CDR3 is built from 15 residues. Germline V gene lookup returns CDR1 SGDLS and CDR2 YYNGEE. CDR3 sequence (DNA): TGTGCCAGCACCCCTTTCCCCCGCTCCTACAATGAGCAGTTCTTC. Its translation: CASTPFPRSYNEQFF.

The genes are TRBV11-2 and TRBJ1-5; D is unclear. The CDR3 consists of 15 residues. V was trimmed by 4 bases and J by 4 bases, leaving 14 bases between them. Germline V CDR1 and CDR2: SGHAT, FQNNGV. The CDR3 sequence is CASSSNIEGNQPQHF. CDR3 bases: TGTGCCAGCAGCTCAAATATAGAAGGGAATCAGCCCCAGCATTTT.

V and J are TRBV29-1 and TRBJ2-3; TRBD2 matches 7 bases. V trimming: 8 bases; J trimming: 0 bases; junction bases outside the gene matches: 11. This CDR3 spans 15 amino acids. CDR1 and CDR2 from the germline V gene are SQVTM and ANQGSEA. The CDR3 sequence is CSYHRDSGSTDTQYF. The CDR3 bases are TGCAGCTACCACCGGGATAGCGGGAGCACAGATACGCAGTATTTT.

A few counts support this clonotype. The chain uses TRBV11-2 and TRBJ1-4; D is ambiguous. The CDR3 sequence is 15 residues long. Germline V lookup: CDR1 SGHAT, CDR2 FQNNGV. The V end lost 6 bases, the J end lost 6 bases, and 17 bases lay between the germline ends. The chain's CDR3 is CASRETVHRDEKLFF. DNA of the CDR3: TGTGCCAGCAGAGAGACGGTCCACCGGGATGAAAAACTGTTTTTT.

V usage is TRBV20-1 and J usage is TRBJ2-3; possible D gene TRBD2, 6 bases. The V gene's germline CDR1 is DFQATT and CDR2 SNEGSKA (reference sequence). This CDR3 has 14 residues. V shed 5 bases and J shed 4 bases, with 16 bases lying between them. The CDR3 DNA follows: TGCAGTGCTCCGCCGACCGCGGGGCCAGATACGCAGTATTTT. This translates into CSAPPTAGPDTQYF.

This sequence joins TRBV24-1 and TRBJ2-3; tentative D call: TRBD2 (6 bases). The V end was cut by 7 bases, the J end by 1 base, with 11 bases between. The germline gives CDR1 KGHDR, CDR2 SFDVKD. The CDR3 is 14 amino acids. The CDR3: CATSSTGGTDTQYF. CDR3 DNA: TGTGCCACCAGCAGTACGGGGGGCACAGATACGCAGTATTTT.

Details on this clonotype: Since a much larger clone is just one base distant, this may be a read error. V and J are TRBV5-1 and TRBJ1-5; possible D gene TRBD2, 5 bases. The DNA end favors TRBJ2-3, so the J call may be wrong. Germline V gene sequence: CDR1 SGHRS, CDR2 YFSETQ. This CDR3 is built from 14 residues. The CDR3 nucleotides are TGCGCCAGCAGCTTACTAGGAGACCATCAGCCCCAGTATTTT. It specifies CASSLLGDHQPQYF.

This clonotype was observed at least ten times. CDR3 in DNA: TGTGCCAGCAGCCAGGGACGGGCGAACACTGAAGCTTTCTTT. It specifies CASSQGRANTEAFF. V gene TRBV14 combines with J gene TRBJ1-1; TRBD1 is a possible D gene (5 bases). Trimming took 3 bases from V and 1 from J, leaving 9 bases between them. This CDR3 is built from 14 residues. Per the germline V gene, CDR1 is SGHDN and CDR2 is FVKESK.

Note on this clonotype: This could be a read error, since a much larger clone is one nucleotide away. The chain couples TRBV6-1 to TRBJ1-1; D unclear. Germline V gene data show CDR1 as MNHNS and CDR2 as SASEGT. Trimming stripped 8 bases from V and 6 bases from J, with 28 bases between. The CDR3 length is 17 residues. CDR3 region: CASGVVREDFRLSEAFF. The CDR3 DNA sequence: TGTGCCAGCGGAGTAGTAAGAGAAGACTTCAGGTTATCTGAAGCTTTCTTT.

V usage is TRBV29-1 and J usage is TRBJ2-1; 12 positions agree with TRBD2. In germline, CDR1 is SQVTM, CDR2 ANQGSEA. The CDR3 consists of 16 residues. V shed 0 bases and J 5 bases; nucleotides not matched to a gene: 5. CDR3 region: CSVEDPRTSGDNEQFF. The CDR3 nucleotides read TGCAGCGTTGAAGACCCTAGGACTAGCGGGGACAATGAGCAGTTCTTC.

This clonotype appeared a few times. The chain links TRBV5-1 to TRBJ2-1; 8 positions match TRBD1. This CDR3 comprises 14 residues. The germline CDR1 and CDR2 sequences are SGHRS and YFSETQ. Trimming removed 1 base from V and 5 bases from J; junction bases left unmatched: 2. The CDR3 region is CASSLQGANNEQFF. In DNA, the CDR3 is TGCGCCAGCAGCTTGCAGGGGGCGAACAATGAGCAGTTCTTC.

V gene TRBV6-5 combines with J gene TRBJ2-7; the D is unclear. Between the trimmed V and J ends, which lost 0 bases and 6 bases, there was a span of 9 bases. Germline V gene data show CDR1 as MNHEY and CDR2 as SVGAGI. The CDR3 spans 13 residues. The CDR3 reads CASSYSWDGEQYF. CDR3 sequence (DNA): TGTGCCAGCAGTTACTCTTGGGATGGCGAGCAGTACTTC.

This clonotype was counted ten times or more. The rearrangement links TRBV4-1 to TRBJ1-1; possible D gene TRBD1, 5 bases. CDR1 MGHRA and CDR2 YSYEKL come from the germline V gene. The CDR3 length is 14 residues. V lost 4 bases and J lost 2, with 11 bases in between. The CDR3 region is CASSRDLGNTEAFF. CDR3 sequence (DNA): TGCGCCAGCAGCCGGGACTTGGGTAACACTGAAGCTTTCTTT.